Described below is a single TCR beta chain sequence and its context. Its target is unknown. These data come from a study of T cell responses to AZD1222 COVID-19 vaccine. The CDR3 loop spans 16 amino acids. J lost 5 bases, V lost 4 bases, and 12 bases had no gene match. CDR1 and CDR2 (germline): MNHNY, SVGAGI (reference sequence). Clones were read by immunoSEQ multiplex PCR, and TCRdb kept only the in-frame ones, dropping some. Here the sample spans 100,000 to 120,000 clones, around nine tenths being singletons. Points from the study as a whole: White British people made up most donors, females outnumbered males, and clonal diversity was possibly underestimated.

The starting material was peripheral blood, obtained 28 days after the second AZD1222 dose. The TCR was taken from an adult who received the AZD1222 COVID-19 vaccine. The chain uses TRBV6-6 and TRBJ1-1; TRBD1 agrees at 8 bases. Here the CDR3 reads CASSFSLQGEGTEAFF. The DNA of the CDR3 is TGTGCCAGCAGTTTCTCGTTACAGGGGGAGGGTACTGAAGCTTTCTTT.